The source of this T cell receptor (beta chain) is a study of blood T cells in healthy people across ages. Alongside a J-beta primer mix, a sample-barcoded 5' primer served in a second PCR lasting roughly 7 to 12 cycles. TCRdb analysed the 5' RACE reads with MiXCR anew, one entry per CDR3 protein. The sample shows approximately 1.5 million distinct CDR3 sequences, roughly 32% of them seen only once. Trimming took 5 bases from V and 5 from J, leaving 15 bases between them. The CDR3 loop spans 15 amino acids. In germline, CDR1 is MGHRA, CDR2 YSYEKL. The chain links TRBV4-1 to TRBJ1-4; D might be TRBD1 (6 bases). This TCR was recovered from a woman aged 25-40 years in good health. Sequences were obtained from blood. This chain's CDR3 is CASSFQGGPNEKLFF. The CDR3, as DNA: TGCGCCAGCAGCTTCCAAGGGGGTCCAAATGAAAAACTGTTTTTT.